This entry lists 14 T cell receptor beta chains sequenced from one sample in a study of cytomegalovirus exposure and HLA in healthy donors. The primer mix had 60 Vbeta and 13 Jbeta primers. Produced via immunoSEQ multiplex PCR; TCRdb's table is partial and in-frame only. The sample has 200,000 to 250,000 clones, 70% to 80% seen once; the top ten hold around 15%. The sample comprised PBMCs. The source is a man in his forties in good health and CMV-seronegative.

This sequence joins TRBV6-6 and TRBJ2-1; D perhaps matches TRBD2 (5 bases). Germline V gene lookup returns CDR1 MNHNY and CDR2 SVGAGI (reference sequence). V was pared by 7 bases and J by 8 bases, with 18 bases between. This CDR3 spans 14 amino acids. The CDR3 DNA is TGTGCCAGCACCCAATATAGCGCCGGGGATGAGCAGTTCTTC. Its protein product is CASTQYSAGDEQFF.

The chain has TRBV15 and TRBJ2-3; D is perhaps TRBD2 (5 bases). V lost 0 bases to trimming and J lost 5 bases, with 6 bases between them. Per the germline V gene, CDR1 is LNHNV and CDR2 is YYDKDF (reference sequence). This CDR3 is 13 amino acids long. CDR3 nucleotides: TGTGCCACCAGCAGAGAGGCGGGAGATACGCAGTATTTT. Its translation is CATSREAGDTQYF.

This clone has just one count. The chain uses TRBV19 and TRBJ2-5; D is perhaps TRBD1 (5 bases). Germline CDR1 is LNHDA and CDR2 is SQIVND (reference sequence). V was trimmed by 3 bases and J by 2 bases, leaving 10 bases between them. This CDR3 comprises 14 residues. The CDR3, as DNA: TGTGCCAGTAGTATCTCAGGGATTCAAGAGACCCAGTACTTC. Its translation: CASSISGIQETQYF.

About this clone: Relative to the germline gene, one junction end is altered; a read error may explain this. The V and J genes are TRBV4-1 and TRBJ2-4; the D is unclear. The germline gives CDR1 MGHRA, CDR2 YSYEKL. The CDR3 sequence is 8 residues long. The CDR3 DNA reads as TGCGCCAGCAGCCGACTGGGCTTC. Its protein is CASSRLGF.

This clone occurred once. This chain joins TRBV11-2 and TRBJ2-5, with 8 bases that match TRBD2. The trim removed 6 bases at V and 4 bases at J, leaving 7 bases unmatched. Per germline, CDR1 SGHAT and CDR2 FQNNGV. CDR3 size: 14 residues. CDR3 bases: TGTGCCAGCAGGTTGCGGGGGGCAGGAGAGACCCAGTACTTC. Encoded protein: CASRLRGAGETQYF.

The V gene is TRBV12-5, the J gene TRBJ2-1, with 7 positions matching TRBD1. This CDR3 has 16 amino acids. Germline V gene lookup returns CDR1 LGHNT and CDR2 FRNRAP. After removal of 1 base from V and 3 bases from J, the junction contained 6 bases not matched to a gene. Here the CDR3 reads CASGLGGPGGYNEQFF. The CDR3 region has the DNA TGTGCTAGTGGTTTGGGAGGCCCAGGGGGCTACAATGAGCAGTTCTTC.

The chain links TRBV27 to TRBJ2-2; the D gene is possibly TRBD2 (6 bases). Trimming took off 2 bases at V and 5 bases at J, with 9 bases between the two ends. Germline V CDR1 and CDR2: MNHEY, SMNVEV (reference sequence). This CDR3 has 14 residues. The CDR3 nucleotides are TGTGCCAGCAGTTTAAATCGGGGGACCGGGGAGCTGTTTTTT. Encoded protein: CASSLNRGTGELFF.

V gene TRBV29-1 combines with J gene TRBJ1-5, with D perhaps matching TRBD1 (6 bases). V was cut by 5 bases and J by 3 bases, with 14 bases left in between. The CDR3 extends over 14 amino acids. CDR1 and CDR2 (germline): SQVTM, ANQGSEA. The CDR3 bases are TGCAGCGTTCGGGGGGCAGAATACAATCAGCCCCAGCATTTT. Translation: CSVRGAEYNQPQHF.

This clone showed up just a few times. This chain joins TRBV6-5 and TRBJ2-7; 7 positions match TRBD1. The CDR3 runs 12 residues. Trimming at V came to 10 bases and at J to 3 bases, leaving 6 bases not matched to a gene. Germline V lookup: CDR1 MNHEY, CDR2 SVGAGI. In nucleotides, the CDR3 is TGTGCCACACAGGGGAATAACTACGAGCAGTACTTC. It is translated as CATQGNNYEQYF.

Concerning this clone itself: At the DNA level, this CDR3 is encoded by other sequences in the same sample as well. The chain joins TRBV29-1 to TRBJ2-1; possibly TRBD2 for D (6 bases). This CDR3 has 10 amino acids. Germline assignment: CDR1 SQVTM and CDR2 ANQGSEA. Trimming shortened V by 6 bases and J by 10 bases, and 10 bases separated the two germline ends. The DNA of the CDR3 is TGCAGCGTGAATAGCGGAGAGCAGTTCTTC. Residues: CSVNSGEQFF.

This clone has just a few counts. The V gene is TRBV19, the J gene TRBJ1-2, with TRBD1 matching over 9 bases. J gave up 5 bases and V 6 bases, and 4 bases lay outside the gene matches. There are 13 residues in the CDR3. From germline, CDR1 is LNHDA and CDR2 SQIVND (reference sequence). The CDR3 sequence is CASRSDRGYGYTF. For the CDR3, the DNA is TGTGCCAGTAGATCGGACAGGGGATATGGCTACACCTTC.

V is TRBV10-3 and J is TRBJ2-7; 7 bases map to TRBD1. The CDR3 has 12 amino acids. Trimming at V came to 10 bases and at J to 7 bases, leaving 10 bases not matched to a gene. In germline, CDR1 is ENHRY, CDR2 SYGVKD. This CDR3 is CATKGPDREQYF. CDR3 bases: TGTGCCACGAAGGGGCCGGACAGGGAGCAGTACTTC.

For the CDR3, the DNA is TGTGCCAGTAGTATAGGGACAGAAATCTCTGGAAACACCATATATTTT. Encoded protein: CASSIGTEISGNTIYF. This chain links TRBV19 with TRBJ1-3; possibly TRBD1 for D (6 bases). Germline V gene sequence: CDR1 LNHDA, CDR2 SQIVND (reference sequence). CDR3 size: 16 residues. The ends were cut back, 1 base at V and 0 bases at J, with 10 bases in the middle.

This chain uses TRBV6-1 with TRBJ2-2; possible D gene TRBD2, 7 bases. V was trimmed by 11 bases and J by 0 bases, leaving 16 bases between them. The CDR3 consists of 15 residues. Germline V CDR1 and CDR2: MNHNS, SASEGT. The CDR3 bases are TGTGCCCTTAAGGGGGGAGGGACGAACACCGGGGAGCTGTTTTTT. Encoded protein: CALKGGGTNTGELFF.